This T cell receptor beta chain derives from a study of cytomegalovirus exposure and HLA in healthy donors. Whole-study context: Within an early data release were roughly 83 million unique TCRs drawn from HLA-typed donors.

CDR3 length equals 14 residues. Germline V lookup: CDR1 MNHEY, CDR2 SMNVEV (reference sequence). V dropped 2 bases and J dropped 9 bases, with 14 bases sitting between them. About this clone: The antigen is not known.

Whole-study results and caveats: A previous analysis found most TCR beta V segments productive roughly 87% or roughly 30% of the time. Among CMV-associated TCR beta chains, most appeared HLA-restricted in a later analysis. After further analysis at a later stage, 16,951 TCR beta sequences were associated with HLA alleles at 0.05 false discovery rate.

With 60 Vbeta and 13 Jbeta primers, the PCR was carried out. Libraries were prepared by immunoSEQ multiplex PCR; TCRdb keeps only in-frame clonotypes and omits some of them. The table for this sample gives 200,000 to 250,000 clones. The J gene is TRBJ2-1, the V gene TRBV27; D is undetermined. Sequencing input: PBMCs. This receptor was identified in a woman aged 25 to 39 in good health and CMV-seropositive. CDR3 sequence reads: CASSLSPLPGEQFF. CDR3 bases: TGTGCCAGCAGTTTAAGTCCGCTTCCGGGTGAGCAGTTCTTC.